The 13 T cell receptor beta chains below were found in one sample sequenced in a study of persistence of HIV-infected CD4 T cells. Their antigen targets remain unknown. Sequencing used immunoSEQ version 4 in survey mode. Profiled with immunoSEQ multiplex PCR; TCRdb holds only in-frame clones, not every one. This table holds approximately 31,000 clones, roughly four fifths found once. Lysates of CMV-infected fibroblasts at 8 to 10 ug/mL stimulated these cells. CD40L/CD69 double-negative CD45RO-high memory CD4+ T cells were collected. Sample: CD4+ T cells sorted from PBMCs after 18-hour stimulation, taken from a patient who received antiretroviral therapy. These receptors came from an adult man with HIV who was CMV-seropositive.

The chain employs TRBV6-5 and TRBJ1-6; 8 bases align to TRBD1. Germline lookup yields CDR1 MNHEY and CDR2 SVGAGI. V gave up 4 bases and J gave up 11 bases; unmatched junction bases: 10. The CDR3 runs 15 residues. The CDR3 DNA follows: TGTGCCAGCAGTTTACGACAGGGGACGACGGCACCCCTCCACTTT. It specifies CASSLRQGTTAPLHF.

The chain uses TRBV6-4 and TRBJ1-6; D call uncertain. Germline CDR1 is MRHNA and CDR2 is SNTAGT. The CDR3 has 14 residues. V lost 6 bases to trimming and J lost 8 bases, with 14 bases between them. The CDR3 spells CASSYNGGDSPLHF. The CDR3 bases are TGTGCCAGCAGCTACAACGGAGGCGATTCACCCCTCCACTTT.

CDR3 sequence reads: CASSRGSGGPFEQYF. In DNA, the CDR3 is TGTGCCAGCAGCAGGGGGTCAGGGGGCCCATTCGAGCAGTACTTC. This chain joins TRBV14 and TRBJ2-7; 8 bases align to TRBD1. Trimming at V came to 5 bases and at J to 6 bases, leaving 12 bases not matched to a gene. The germline V gene has CDR1 SGHDN and CDR2 FVKESK. The length of the CDR3 is 15 residues.

The table lists this clone with a count of one. The chain recombines TRBV29-1 with TRBJ1-1; no reliable D call. CDR1 and CDR2 (germline): SQVTM, ANQGSEA. Trimming took off 7 bases at V and 5 bases at J, with 8 bases between the two ends. The CDR3 runs to 10 residues. CDR3 in amino acids: CSGTYTEAFF. CDR3 nucleotide sequence: TGCAGCGGAACATATACTGAAGCTTTCTTT.

This clone was recorded once. J is TRBJ2-7 and V is TRBV4-3; D may correspond to TRBD1 or TRBD2 (5 bases each). In germline, CDR1 is LGHNA, CDR2 YSLEER. The CDR3 spans 13 residues. Between the trimmed V and J ends, which lost 1 base and 5 bases, there was a span of 9 bases. CDR3 residues: CASSQGRGDEQYF. CDR3 nucleotides: TGCGCCAGCAGCCAAGGCCGAGGGGACGAGCAGTACTTC.

This chain links TRBV21-1 with TRBJ2-5; TRBD1 is taken as the D call from the table, unchecked against the DNA. TRBV21-1 is a documented pseudogene. The CDR3 consists of 16 residues. The CDR3 is CASTGRRTGYQETQYF. CDR3 DNA sequence: TGTGCCAGCACCGGCCGAAGGACAGGGTACCAAGAGACCCAGTACTTC.

The CDR3: CASSLGGGSLQETQYF. CDR3 nucleotide sequence: TGTGCCAGCAGTTTAGGCGGGGGTTCCCTCCAAGAGACCCAGTACTTC. The chain uses TRBV28 and TRBJ2-5, with 7 bases that match TRBD2. CDR1 is MDHEN and CDR2 is SYDVKM in the germline V gene. The CDR3 spans 16 residues. V was pared by 2 bases and J by 1 base, with 7 bases of the junction left unmatched. The entire variable domain, with the rest obtained from reference TRBV28 and TRBJ2-5, is as follows: DVKVTQSSRYLVKRTGEKVFLECVQDMDHENMFWYRQDPGLGLRLIYFSYDVKMKEKGDIPEGYSVSREKKERFSLILESASTNQTSMYLCASSLGGGSLQETQYFGPGTRLLVL.

About this clone: This CDR3 is also generated by other DNA sequences in the sample. This chain connects TRBV5-1 to TRBJ1-1; 7 bases line up with TRBD1. CDR1 and CDR2 from the germline V gene are SGHRS and YFSETQ. V lost 4 bases to trimming and J lost 1 base; unmatched junction nucleotides: 4. The CDR3 is made up of 14 amino acids. The DNA of the CDR3 is TGCGCCAGCAGCAGCAGGACAGGGAACACTGAAGCTTTCTTT. Its translation: CASSSRTGNTEAFF.

The CDR3 region has the DNA TGTGCCAGCAGCGCAGGACAGGGGAGCTATGGCTACACCTTC. Translated, it gives CASSAGQGSYGYTF. The chain links TRBV2 to TRBJ1-2, with TRBD1 identical over 9 bases. CDR1 is SNHLY and CDR2 is FYNNEI in the germline V gene. The CDR3 totals 14 residues. Trimming took 6 bases from V and 4 from J; bases not matched to a gene: 6.

The chain recombines TRBV5-1 with TRBJ2-1; 14 bases line up with TRBD2. The ends lost 2 bases at V and 7 bases at J; junction bases unmatched: 5. Germline-derived CDR1 and CDR2 are SGHRS and YFSETQ. The CDR3 has 16 amino acids. CDR3 nucleotide sequence: TGCGCCAGCAGCTTACCGGGACTAGCGGGGGTGAATGAGCAGTTCTTC. Its protein is CASSLPGLAGVNEQFF. Together with reference TRBV5-1 and TRBJ2-1, the CDR3 gives the full variable domain: KAGVTQTPRYLIKTRGQQVTLSCSPISGHRSVSWYQQTPGQGLQFLFEYFSETQRNKGNFPGRFSGRQFSNSRSEMNVSTLELGDSALYLCASSLPGLAGVNEQFFGPGTRLTVL.

The chain recombines TRBV28 with TRBJ2-5; 7 nucleotides match TRBD2. Looked up from germline, CDR1 is MDHEN and CDR2 is SYDVKM. The V and J ends lost 2 bases and 1 base, in that order; junction bases with no gene match: 4. CDR3 size: 15 residues. The CDR3 DNA is TGTGCCAGCAGTTTAAGCGGGGCGATCCAAGAGACCCAGTACTTC. Protein: CASSLSGAIQETQYF.

The gene calls are TRBV19 and TRBJ1-1, with TRBD1 as a possible D gene (5 bases). Germline V gene lookup returns CDR1 LNHDA and CDR2 SQIVND (reference sequence). Trimming removed 10 bases at V and 5 bases at J, with 20 bases between. This CDR3 is 14 amino acids long. The CDR3 bases are TGTGCCACGTTGCCCCCAGGGCGGCGAACTGAAGCTTTCTTT. Translated: CATLPPGRRTEAFF.

The rearrangement joins TRBV5-1 to TRBJ2-7; D remains unclear. The CDR3 is 12 residues long. The V gene lost 4 bases and the J gene lost 2 bases, with 7 bases spanning the gap. CDR1 SGHRS and CDR2 YFSETQ come from the germline V gene. The CDR3 DNA sequence: TGCGCCAGCAGCCAAACTACCTACGAGCAGTACTTC. Translation: CASSQTTYEQYF.